This TCR beta chain derives from a study of T-cell memory formation after mild COVID-19. Study-level information: TCR clusters mostly belonged to single donors.

V was clipped by 0 bases and J by 5 bases; unmatched bases: 7. Per germline, CDR1 SGDLS and CDR2 YYNGEE. The CDR3 covers 15 residues. Only a few counts were recorded for this clonotype. TCRdb processed the 5' RACE reads anew with MiXCR; each CDR3 protein has one entry. Among some 100,000 distinct CDR3 sequences listed, over 8.5% were seen once. Sequenced: PBMCs or a T cell subset sorted from them (not recorded which). The origin of this receptor is a man aged 18 to 29 who had mild COVID-19 (a few samples of this study predate the infection). Cell type and time point are not known. This sequence joins TRBV9 and TRBJ1-2; 7 positions match TRBD1. As DNA, the CDR3 is TGTGCCAGCAGCGTAGATCCAGGGGGATTTTATGGCTACACCTTC. It codes for CASSVDPGGFYGYTF.